This entry describes one T cell receptor beta chain. As yet, its antigen is unknown. The data stem from a study of regulatory and conventional T cells in RAG deficiency. The study's findings and limits: Omenn syndrome and CID/AS patients had about 100-fold fewer unique Treg TCR beta sequences, versus approximately 10-fold elsewhere.

Some clones are missing from TCRdb's copy, which holds only in-frame ones; the method was immunoSEQ multiplex PCR. The sample has 25,000 to 35,000 clones, about 90% seen once. The sample also formed part of further work on regulatory T cells. This second study says: The PCR used 52 TRBV and 13 TRBJ primers.

Source material: CD8+ T cells sorted from blood. This TCR was sampled from a human donor in good health.

The CDR3 spells CAINRVENTEAFF. The CDR3 nucleotides read TGTGCCATCAACAGGGTGGAGAACACTGAAGCTTTCTTT. The V and J genes are TRBV10-3 and TRBJ1-1, with a tentative D call TRBD1 (6 bases). Trimming stripped 7 bases from V and 1 base from J, with 10 bases between. The CDR3 has 13 residues. The germline gives CDR1 ENHRY, CDR2 SYGVKD.